This T cell receptor beta chain was found in a study of technical replicates of blood from a handful of donors. Sequencing used immunoSEQ multiplex PCR; TCRdb keeps in-frame clones, though not all of them. This sample has under 75,000 clones, with 75% to 90% found just once. The CDR3 has 16 amino acids. From germline, CDR1 is SEHNR and CDR2 FQNEAQ (reference sequence). Trimming took 4 bases from V and 1 from J, leaving 13 bases between them. The clonotype originates from a human donor in good health. Some clones in this sample may be carry-over from other donors' samples. V and J are TRBV7-9 and TRBJ2-2; D not certain. Sequences were obtained from PBMCs. The CDR3 coding sequence is TGTGCCAGCAGCTCCCCTGGCAGGCGGAACACCGGGGAGCTGTTTTTT. Translated, it gives CASSSPGRRNTGELFF.